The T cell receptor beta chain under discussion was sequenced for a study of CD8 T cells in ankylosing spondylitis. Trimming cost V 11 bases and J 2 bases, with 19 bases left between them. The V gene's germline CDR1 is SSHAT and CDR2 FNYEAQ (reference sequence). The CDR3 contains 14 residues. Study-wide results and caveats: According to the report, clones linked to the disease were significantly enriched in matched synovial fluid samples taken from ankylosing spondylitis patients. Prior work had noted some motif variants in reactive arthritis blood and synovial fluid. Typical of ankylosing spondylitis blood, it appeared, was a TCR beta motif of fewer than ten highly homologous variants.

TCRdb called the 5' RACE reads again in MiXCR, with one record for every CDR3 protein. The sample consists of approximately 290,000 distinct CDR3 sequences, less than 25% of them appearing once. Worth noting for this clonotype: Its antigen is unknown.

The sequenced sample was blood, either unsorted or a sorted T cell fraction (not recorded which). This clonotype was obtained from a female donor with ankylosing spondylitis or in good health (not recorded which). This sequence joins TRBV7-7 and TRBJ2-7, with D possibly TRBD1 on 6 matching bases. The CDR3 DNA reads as TGTGCCCCGCGGGTAGGGGGAGTGCCCTACGAGCAGTACTTC. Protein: CAPRVGGVPYEQYF.